Below are 11 T cell receptor beta chains sequenced from a single sample in a study of cytomegalovirus exposure and HLA in healthy donors. Clones were read by immunoSEQ multiplex PCR, and TCRdb kept only the in-frame ones, dropping some. Among 200,000 to 250,000 clones listed, around four fifths were seen once. Material for sequencing was PBMCs. These receptors were obtained from a woman in her late teens or twenties in good health and CMV-seronegative.

This chain links TRBV4-2 with TRBJ1-1; D gene uncertain. The CDR3 consists of 13 residues. Germline lookup yields CDR1 LGHNA and CDR2 YNFKEQ. Trimming took 0 bases from V and 8 from J, leaving 10 bases between them. CDR3 DNA: TGTGCCAGCAGCCAAGATCTATCGAGAGAAGCTTTCTTT. This gives the protein CASSQDLSREAFF.

J is TRBJ2-2 and V is TRBV29-1; D tentatively fits TRBD1 or TRBD2 (5 bases each). Trimming took 6 bases from V and 0 from J, leaving 11 bases between them. The CDR3 contains 14 residues. From germline, CDR1 is SQVTM and CDR2 ANQGSEA. The CDR3 nucleotides read TGCAGCGTCCCCGGGACCCCGAACACCGGGGAGCTGTTTTTT. Its translation is CSVPGTPNTGELFF.

This sequence joins TRBV7-8 and TRBJ1-2; D not certain. Germline CDR1 is SGHVS and CDR2 is FQNEAQ. There are 13 residues in the CDR3. The V and J ends lost 1 base and 8 bases respectively, with 11 bases between them. This CDR3 reads CASSLGGPQGYTF. The CDR3 DNA reads as TGTGCCAGCAGCTTAGGCGGGCCGCAAGGCTACACCTTC. Full variable domain (rest looked up from reference TRBV7-8 and TRBJ1-2): GAGVSQSPRYKVAKRGQDVALRCDPISGHVSLFWYQQALGQGPEFLTYFQNEAQLDKSGLPSDRFFAERPEGSVSTLKIQRTQQEDSAVYLCASSLGGPQGYTFGSGTRLTVV.

The chain combines TRBV30 with TRBJ2-4, with D tentatively TRBD2 (6 bases). Germline CDR1 reads GTSNPN; CDR2 reads SVGIG (reference sequence). There are 15 residues in the CDR3. V gave up 2 bases and J gave up 8 bases, with 19 bases separating them. DNA of the CDR3: TGTGCCTGGAGTCGGCCGCGGGAACTTCGGGACATTCAGTACTTC. This encodes CAWSRPRELRDIQYF. Complete variable domain (other parts from reference TRBV30 and TRBJ2-4): SQTIHQWPATLVQPVGSPLSLECTVEGTSNPNLYWYRQAAGRGLQLLFYSVGIGQISSEVPQNLSASRPQDRQFILSSKKLLLSDSGFYLCAWSRPRELRDIQYFGAGTRLSVL.

V usage is TRBV27 and J usage is TRBJ2-7; TRBD2 agrees at 7 bases. The CDR3 totals 13 residues. The J segment lost 2 bases and the V segment lost 6 bases, leaving 4 bases of the junction unmatched. Germline CDR1 MNHEY, CDR2 SMNVEV (reference sequence). This CDR3 reads CASRRTSTYEQYF. The CDR3 DNA follows: TGTGCCAGCAGAAGGACTAGTACCTACGAGCAGTACTTC.

The chain links TRBV5-1 to TRBJ1-4; 8 positions agree with TRBD1. The CDR3 runs to 17 residues. CDR1 is SGHRS, CDR2 YFSETQ, per germline. V was clipped by 4 bases and J by 5 bases; unmatched bases: 13. The CDR3 region has the DNA TGCGCCAGCAGCGCCCGGACAGGGCCCCTGGCGAATGAAAAACTGTTTTTT. Translating gives CASSARTGPLANEKLFF.

The J gene is TRBJ1-2, the V gene TRBV5-6, with 11 bases matching TRBD1. Germline CDR1 and CDR2: SGHDT and YYEEEE. The CDR3 spans 15 residues. V gave up 4 bases and J gave up 4 bases; unmatched junction bases: 6. CDR3 residues: CASSTWTGGGYGYTF. Written as DNA, the CDR3 is TGTGCCAGCAGCACGTGGACAGGGGGCGGCTATGGCTACACCTTC.

The chain joins TRBV19 to TRBJ1-1, with TRBD1 identical over 10 bases. The CDR3 has 16 residues. Germline CDR1 is LNHDA and CDR2 is SQIVND (reference sequence). The trim removed 6 bases at V and 5 bases at J, leaving 12 bases unmatched. The CDR3 sequence is CASSRAGTGVLTEAFF. The CDR3 nucleotides read TGTGCCAGTAGCAGGGCCGGGACAGGGGTTTTAACTGAAGCTTTCTTT.

V usage is TRBV6-5 and J usage is TRBJ1-3, with D perhaps matching TRBD1 (5 bases). This CDR3 has 14 residues. CDR1 MNHEY and CDR2 SVGAGI come from the germline V gene. V lost 6 bases and J lost 7, with 16 bases in between. The CDR3 nucleotides read TGTGCCAGCAGACCTGGGGGTCCTGTTAACACCATATATTTT. Its translation: CASRPGGPVNTIYF.

The V call is TRBV12-5, the J call TRBJ2-7; 11 bases agree with TRBD1. The V gene end was trimmed by 4 bases and the J gene end by 5 bases; junction bases not matched to a gene: 10. The CDR3 sequence is 16 residues long. Germline lookup yields CDR1 LGHNT and CDR2 FRNRAP. CDR3 in amino acids: CASGSTRTGGRHEQYF. The CDR3 DNA reads TGTGCTAGTGGTTCCACGCGGACAGGGGGCCGCCACGAGCAGTACTTC.

The V and J genes are TRBV27 and TRBJ2-2; D not certain. The germline CDR1 and CDR2 sequences are MNHEY and SMNVEV (reference sequence). V was pared by 8 bases and J by 5 bases, with 9 bases between. This CDR3 region has 12 residues. CDR3 in amino acids: CASAFRTGELFF. The DNA for the CDR3 is TGTGCCAGCGCCTTTAGGACCGGGGAGCTGTTTTTT.